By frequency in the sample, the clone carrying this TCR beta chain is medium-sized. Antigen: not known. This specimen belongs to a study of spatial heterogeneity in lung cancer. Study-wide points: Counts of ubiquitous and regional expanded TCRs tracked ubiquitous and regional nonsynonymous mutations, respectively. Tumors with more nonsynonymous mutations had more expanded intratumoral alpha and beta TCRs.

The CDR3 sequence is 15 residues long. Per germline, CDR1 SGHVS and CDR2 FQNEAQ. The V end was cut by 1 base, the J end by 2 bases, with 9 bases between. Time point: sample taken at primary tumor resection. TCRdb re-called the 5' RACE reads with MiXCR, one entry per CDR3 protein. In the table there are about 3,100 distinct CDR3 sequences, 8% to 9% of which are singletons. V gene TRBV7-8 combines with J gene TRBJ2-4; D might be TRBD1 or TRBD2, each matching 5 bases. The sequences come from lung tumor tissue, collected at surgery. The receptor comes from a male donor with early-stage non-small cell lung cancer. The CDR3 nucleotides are TGTGCCAGCAGCTTAGAGGGGACGACCAAAAACATTCAGTACTTC. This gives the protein CASSLEGTTKNIQYF.